A selection of T cell receptor beta chains follows, all from one sample in a study of cytomegalovirus exposure and HLA in healthy donors. Repertoires were generated with immunoSEQ multiplex PCR, while TCRdb's copy carries only in-frame clones and drops some. The sample holds some 210,000 clones; more than 75% are singletons and the top ten take 1.3%. Sequenced sample: PBMCs. Every receptor here comes from a man in his thirties or forties in good health and CMV-seronegative. Both conserved end residues are part of each CDR3. The D gene is left open where the match is weak. Where a row states a size, it is once, few, many or the class of an expanded clone; other rows omit it.

V	size	D	J	DNA	CDR3
TRBV30	NA	NA	TRBJ1-2	TGTGCCTGGAGTTTCACCAGGGGCAATGGCTACACCTTC	CAWSFTRGNGYTF
TRBV9	NA	NA	TRBJ2-2	TGTGCCAGCAGCGGTGTGCCAGGGGTTCGGGGGGAGCTGTTTTTT	CASSGVPGVRGELFF
TRBV7-9	NA	NA	TRBJ1-1	TGTGCCAGCAGCTGGGGGGGGAACACTGAAGCTTTCTTT	CASSWGGNTEAFF
TRBV19	NA	NA	TRBJ1-4	TGTGCCAGTCGCGGGGGTGTTGCTAATGAAAAACTGTTTTTT	CASRGGVANEKLFF
TRBV15	NA	TRBD1	TRBJ1-6	TGTGCCACCAGCAGAGATATGGGACAGTATAATTCACCCCTCCACTTT	CATSRDMGQYNSPLHF
TRBV7-9	NA	NA	TRBJ2-1	TGTGCCAGCAGCTTCGTCCCGGGACTTAGCCCTAATGAGCAGTTCTTC	CASSFVPGLSPNEQFF
TRBV27	NA	NA	TRBJ1-5	TGTGCCAGCAGTTTGGACAGATATAGCAATCAGCCCCAGCATTTT	CASSLDRYSNQPQHF
TRBV5-1	NA	NA	TRBJ2-7	TGCGCCAGCAGCTTGGAGGGGGTTGCCTACGAGCAGTACTTC	CASSLEGVAYEQYF
TRBV6-1	few	TRBD1	TRBJ1-2	TGTGCCAGCACCCCAGCCGGACAGGGAGTATATGGCTACACCTTC	CASTPAGQGVYGYTF
TRBV11-2	NA	TRBD1	TRBJ1-1	TGTGCCAGCAGCTTAACAGGGGGGCGGACTGAAGCTTTCTTT	CASSLTGGRTEAFF
TRBV7-9	once	TRBD2	TRBJ2-3	TGTGCCAGCAGCTTCTCCCCGGGACTAGAACCCACAGATACGCAGTATTTT	CASSFSPGLEPTDTQYF
TRBV23-1	NA	TRBD1	TRBJ1-2	TGCGCCAGCAGTAAGTTACAGGGGGAGGTATGCTATGGCTACACCTTC	CASSKLQGEVCYGYTF
TRBV5-4	NA	TRBD2	TRBJ2-5	TGTGCCAGCAGCCAGGGACTAGCGGGGGGGACAGAGACCCGGTACTTC	CASSQGLAGGTETRYF
TRBV12-5	once	NA	TRBJ2-3	TGTGCTAGTGCCAGATTCAGCACAGATACGCAGTATTTT	CASARFSTDTQYF
TRBV14	NA	TRBD1	TRBJ1-6	TGTGCCAGCAGCGTACAGGGGTATTCACCCCTCCACTTT	CASSVQGYSPLHF
TRBV19	once	TRBD1	TRBJ2-7	TGTGCCAGTAGTTTCGGGACAGGGAGCGAGCAGTACTTC	CASSFGTGSEQYF
TRBV6-5	NA	NA	TRBJ2-5	TGTGCCAGCAGTTACACCGGTGCCCCATGGCAGTACTTC	CASSYTGAPWQYF
TRBV5-1	NA	NA	TRBJ1-1	TGCGCCAGCAGCCACCAGGGCTTTAACACTGAAGCTTTCTTT	CASSHQGFNTEAFF
TRBV15	NA	TRBD2	TRBJ2-7	TGTGCCACCAGCAGAGATAGCGGGACTAGCCTCTACGAGCAGTACTTC	CATSRDSGTSLYEQYF
TRBV30	NA	TRBD2	TRBJ2-7	TGTGCCTGGAGTCCGAGCGGGAGATATGGCGAGCAGTACTTC	CAWSPSGRYGEQYF
TRBV5-1	NA	NA	TRBJ2-1	TGCGCCAGCAGCCCGGACGGGAGCTCCTACAATGAGCAGTTCTTC	CASSPDGSSYNEQFF
TRBV4-1	once	NA	TRBJ2-5	TGCGCCAGCAGCCAGTCAGGTAGACGCGAGACCCAGTACTTC	CASSQSGRRETQYF
TRBV18	NA	TRBD2	TRBJ2-2	TGTGCCAGCACACCCACTAGCGGGAGCTCTACCGGGGAGCTGTTTTTT	CASTPTSGSSTGELFF
TRBV11-2	NA	NA	TRBJ2-1	NA	CASSFGPGESEQFF
TRBV5-1	few	TRBD2	TRBJ2-5	TGCGCCAGCAGCTTGACTAGCGGCCAAGAGACCCAGTACTTC	CASSLTSGQETQYF
TRBV28	NA	NA	TRBJ1-1	TGTGCCAGCAGTTTGAACAGGGTGCGGGCCAGTGGGGCTTTCTTT	CASSLNRVRASGAFF
TRBV5-1	NA	NA	TRBJ2-5	TGCGCCAGCAGCTTGTCTGGTGGTTGGGACACTGGTGCGACCCAGTACTTC	CASSLSGGWDTGATQYF
TRBV5-1	NA	TRBD1	TRBJ2-7	TGCGCCAGCAGCTTAAACAGGGGCTACGAGCAGTACTTC	CASSLNRGYEQYF
TRBV5-6	NA	NA	TRBJ1-3	TGTGCCAGCAGCTTTTTTTTCTCCGGAAACACCATATATTTT	CASSFFFSGNTIYF
TRBV19	NA	NA	TRBJ1-5	TGTGCCAGTAGACCGAACAGGGATCAGCCCCAGCATTTT	CASRPNRDQPQHF
TRBV7-9	NA	NA	TRBJ2-6	TGTGCCAGCAGCTTGATTAGAAGCTCTGGGGCCAACGTCCTGACTTTC	CASSLIRSSGANVLTF
TRBV5-1	NA	TRBD1	TRBJ1-1	TGCGCCAGCAGCTTGGGCTCCACAGGGGAGACTGAAGCTTTCTTT	CASSLGSTGETEAFF
TRBV6-1	NA	TRBD1	TRBJ1-4	TGTGCCAGCAGTGACCTGACAGGGGTGAGGGAAAAACTGTTTTTT	CASSDLTGVREKLFF
TRBV19	NA	NA	TRBJ2-1	TGTGCCAGTAGTATCTCTCTAGCCGACTACAATGAGCAGTTCTTC	CASSISLADYNEQFF
TRBV30	NA	NA	TRBJ2-3	TGTGCCTGGAGTAGGGGGGGGGCTCCCCCAGATACGCAGTATTTT	CAWSRGGAPPDTQYF
TRBV6-6	NA	TRBD1	TRBJ2-1	TGTGCCAGCAGTCCATCGGGACAGGGCCCGTGGAATGAGCAGTTCTTC	CASSPSGQGPWNEQFF
TRBV19	NA	NA	TRBJ1-3	TGTGCCACGAACGGGGGTTCTGGAAACACCATATATTTT	CATNGGSGNTIYF
TRBV27	NA	NA	TRBJ1-1	TGTGCCAGCAGAGGACAGACAATGAACACTGAAGCTTTCTTT	CASRGQTMNTEAFF
TRBV7-9	NA	NA	TRBJ2-3	TGTGCCAGCAGCTTTTTCGGGGGTAGCACAGATACGCAGTATTTT	CASSFFGGSTDTQYF
TRBV7-9	NA	TRBD2	TRBJ2-7	TGTGCCAGCAGCTTAGTAGCGGGGGGCTTCTACGAGCAGTACTTC	CASSLVAGGFYEQYF
TRBV6-5	NA	TRBD1	TRBJ1-5	TGTGCCAGCAGGACAGGGGTGGCTCAGCCCCAGCATTTT	CASRTGVAQPQHF
TRBV28	NA	TRBD1	TRBJ1-4	TGTGCCTTACTGGACAGGCGATCAACTAATGAAAAACTGTTTTTT	CALLDRRSTNEKLFF
TRBV6-1	few	TRBD1	TRBJ2-7	TGTGCCAGCAAAGCCCGACAGGGGGATTACGAGCAGTACTTC	CASKARQGDYEQYF
TRBV5-4	NA	TRBD2	TRBJ2-7	TGTGCCAGCAGCTCTAGCGGGATTCTCTCCTACGAGCAGTACTTC	CASSSSGILSYEQYF
TRBV5-4	once	TRBD1	TRBJ2-1	TGTGCCAGCAGCCCCCAGACAGGGATAGGGCAGTTCTTC	CASSPQTGIGQFF
TRBV4-2	NA	NA	TRBJ1-4	TGTGCCAGCAGCCAGGTGGACAGAACTAATGAAAAACTGTTTTTT	CASSQVDRTNEKLFF
TRBV11-2	once	TRBD1	TRBJ1-1	TGTGCCAGCAGCTTAAGGGGGGTTAGGACAGGCTTGAACACTGAAGCTTTCTTT	CASSLRGVRTGLNTEAFF
TRBV28	once	NA	TRBJ2-5	TGTGCCACCTTACTCCGGGTCCGAGAGACCCAGTACTTC	CATLLRVRETQYF
TRBV27	NA	TRBD1	TRBJ2-2	TGTGCCAGCAGGGGACAGTGGGACACCGGGGAGCTGTTTTTT	CASRGQWDTGELFF
TRBV7-2	few	TRBD2	TRBJ2-7	TGTGCCAGCAGCTTGAACTACGGGACTACGTGGGAGCAGTACTTC	CASSLNYGTTWEQYF
TRBV11-2	NA	TRBD2	TRBJ2-3	TGTGCCAGCACCGTCGGCTCGCGGGGGGGCACAGATACGCAGTATTTT	CASTVGSRGGTDTQYF
TRBV7-2	NA	NA	TRBJ2-2	TGTGCCAGCAGTTACCGTCATTCCGGGGCCGGGGAGCTGTTTTTT	CASSYRHSGAGELFF